A selection of T cell receptor beta chains follows, all from one sample in a study of CD8+ T cells in alopecia areata. Using immunoSEQ multiplex PCR, the repertoire was profiled, and TCRdb retains in-frame clones only, with some absent. Of approximately 110,000 clones listed, less than 60% were seen once; the top ten hold under 3.5%. The sequenced sample was CD4+ T cells sorted from blood, obtained at week 24, from a patient treated with tofacitinib. The receptor set was obtained from a human donor with alopecia areata. Each CDR3 is given with its conserved first and last residue. Each record gives: D gene, clone size, V gene, J gene, CDR3 protein, CDR3 DNA. A D gene is named only where the DNA matches it firmly. Clone size is shown for a subset of rows, as once, few, many or a class of expanded clone.

TRBD1	once	TRBV29-1	TRBJ2-5	CSVGQGATQETQYF	TGCAGCGTGGGACAGGGGGCGACACAAGAGACCCAGTACTTC
-	-	TRBV4-2	TRBJ2-7	CASSQDSGYEQYF	TGTGCCAGCAGCCAAGATTCCGGCTACGAGCAGTACTTC
-	once	TRBV27	TRBJ1-1	CASSFLQGNTEAFF	TGTGCCAGCAGTTTTTTGCAGGGGAACACTGAAGCTTTCTTT
-	-	TRBV6-5	TRBJ2-5	CASSRTVGETQYF	TGTGCCAGCAGTCGGACTGTGGGAGAGACCCAGTACTTC
-	few	TRBV7-2	TRBJ2-5	CASSPRETQYF	TGTGCCAGCAGCCCGCGAGAGACCCAGTACTTC
-	-	TRBV5-6	TRBJ2-7	CASSQDLLPEQYF	TGTGCCAGCAGTCAAGATCTCCTTCCCGAGCAGTACTTC
TRBD2	-	TRBV7-9	TRBJ2-5	CASSLGRGGLETQYF	TGTGCCAGCAGCTTAGGCCGGGGGGGTTTAGAGACCCAGTACTTC
-	-	TRBV7-6	TRBJ2-7	CASSPEAATYEQYF	TGTGCCAGCAGCCCTGAGGCAGCCACCTACGAGCAGTACTTC
-	-	TRBV28	TRBJ1-1	CASKEREAFF	TGTGCCAGCAAAGAGCGAGAAGCTTTCTTT
-	-	TRBV5-1	TRBJ1-1	CASSLGSSRTEAFF	TGCGCCAGCAGCTTGGGCAGCTCGAGGACTGAAGCTTTCTTT
TRBD2	once	TRBV5-1	TRBJ2-2	CASSPPGTSSGGLFF	TGCGCCAGCAGCCCGCCCGGGACTAGCTCCGGGGGGCTGTTTTTT
-	-	TRBV30	TRBJ1-4	CAWRSTRMGEKLFF	TGTGCCTGGAGGTCTACAAGGATGGGTGAAAAACTGTTTTTT
-	few	TRBV10-3	TRBJ1-1	CAISEGRENTEAFF	TGTGCCATCAGTGAGGGCAGGGAGAACACTGAAGCTTTCTTT
-	-	TRBV7-9	TRBJ1-4	CASSLNGGANEKLFF	TGTGCCAGCAGCTTAAACGGGGGAGCTAATGAAAAACTGTTTTTT
TRBD1	few	TRBV29-1	TRBJ2-7	CSALPDRDEQYF	TGCAGCGCACTACCCGACAGGGACGAGCAGTACTTC
TRBD1	-	TRBV11-2	TRBJ1-5	CASSTTGPRDQPQHF	TGTGCCAGCAGCACGACAGGGCCTCGAGATCAGCCCCAGCATTTT
TRBD1	-	TRBV19	TRBJ2-7	CASRGTGRGEQYF	TGTGCCAGTAGGGGGACAGGGCGAGGGGAGCAGTACTTC
-	once	TRBV7-9	TRBJ2-7	CASSRAVRSYEQYF	TGTGCCAGCAGCCGGGCGGTTCGCTCCTACGAGCAGTACTTC
-	once	TRBV7-8	TRBJ1-6	CASSLGKGGSPLHF	TGTGCCAGCAGCTTGGGAAAGGGGGGGTCACCCCTCCACTTT
TRBD2	few	TRBV2	TRBJ2-2	CATTGLASGELFF	TGTGCCACCACAGGACTAGCATCCGGGGAGCTGTTTTTT
-	few	TRBV27	TRBJ1-6	CASSLGFVFDSPLHF	TGTGCCAGCAGCCTGGGTTTCGTCTTTGATTCACCCCTCCACTTT
TRBD1	-	TRBV4-1	TRBJ2-7	CASSGDRAYEQYF	TGCGCCAGCAGCGGGGACAGGGCTTACGAGCAGTACTTC
TRBD2	-	TRBV15	TRBJ2-1	CATSREGTSGYNEQFF	TGTGCCACCAGCAGAGAAGGGACTAGCGGTTACAATGAGCAGTTCTTC
-	-	TRBV6-1	TRBJ2-5	CASTRVVQETQYF	TGTGCCAGCACGCGAGTCGTACAAGAGACCCAGTACTTC
-	-	TRBV2	TRBJ2-5	CASSPQETQYF	TGTGCCAGCAGTCCACAAGAGACCCAGTACTTC
TRBD1	-	TRBV29-1	TRBJ2-3	CSGGTGGTDTQYF	TGCAGCGGAGGAACAGGGGGGACAGATACGCAGTATTTT
-	-	TRBV27	TRBJ1-2	CASARGPIYGYTF	TGTGCCAGCGCACGGGGACCGATCTATGGCTACACCTTC
-	few	TRBV2	TRBJ1-4	CASIRGGTQDEKLFF	TGTGCCAGCATCAGAGGGGGGACGCAGGACGAAAAACTGTTTTTT
-	-	TRBV5-1	TRBJ2-5	CASSLLRLNQETQYF	TGCGCCAGCAGCTTGTTGCGGCTAAACCAAGAGACCCAGTACTTC
TRBD1	-	TRBV15	TRBJ2-1	CATSRRQGVRNEQFF	TGTGCCACCAGCAGGAGACAGGGGGTAAGAAATGAGCAGTTCTTC
-	-	TRBV20-1	TRBJ2-3	CSASASDTQYF	TGCAGTGCCTCGGCGTCGGATACGCAGTATTTT
-	-	TRBV5-1	TRBJ1-5	CASSLTLNQPQHF	TGCGCCAGCAGCTTGACCCTCAATCAGCCCCAGCATTTT
-	few	TRBV7-2	TRBJ2-6	CASSLGGSGANVLTF	TGTGCCAGCAGCTTAGGTGGCTCTGGGGCCAACGTCCTGACTTTC
-	-	TRBV11-2	TRBJ1-2	CASSPGTDGYTF	TGTGCCAGCAGCCCCGGGACGGATGGCTACACCTTC
-	-	TRBV5-1	TRBJ1-2	CASSPGSNYGYTF	TGCGCCAGCAGCCCAGGGTCTAACTATGGCTACACCTTC
TRBD2	-	TRBV5-1	TRBJ2-2	CASSSISGAGTGELFF	TGCGCCAGCAGCTCCATCAGCGGGGCTGGCACCGGGGAGCTGTTTTTT
-	-	TRBV23-1	TRBJ1-1	CASSPVDTEAFF	TGCGCCAGCAGTCCCGTGGACACTGAAGCTTTCTTT
TRBD1	-	TRBV29-1	TRBJ2-7	CSVVGQGDEQYF	TGCAGCGTTGTAGGACAGGGAGACGAGCAGTACTTC
-	once	TRBV5-4	TRBJ2-3	CASSLGGRDTDTQYF	TGTGCCAGCAGCTTGGGGGGCCGAGACACAGATACGCAGTATTTT
-	few	TRBV29-1	TRBJ2-3	CSGGHISTDTQYF	TGCAGTGGGGGACATATTAGCACAGATACGCAGTATTTT
TRBD1	few	TRBV5-4	TRBJ1-2	CASSSGTGKYGDYGYTF	TGTGCCAGCAGCTCCGGGACAGGGAAGTATGGGGACTATGGCTACACCTTC
-	-	TRBV29-1	TRBJ2-2	CSANNRSAGELFF	TGCAGCGCGAATAACAGGTCAGCGGGGGAGCTGTTTTTT
-	-	TRBV7-9	TRBJ2-7	CASSLGGTYEQYF	TGTGCCAGCAGCTTAGGCGGAACCTACGAGCAGTACTTC
TRBD1	-	TRBV29-1	TRBJ2-3	CSIGQGKADTQYF	TGCAGCATCGGACAGGGAAAGGCAGATACGCAGTATTTT
TRBD1	-	TRBV10-3	TRBJ2-7	CAISGLLGQGNYEQYF	TGTGCCATCAGTGGTCTGTTAGGACAGGGGAACTACGAGCAGTACTTC
-	few	TRBV10-3	TRBJ1-2	CAISPEDPKRGYTF	TGTGCCATCAGTCCTGAGGACCCTAAACGGGGCTACACCTTC
-	few	TRBV29-1	TRBJ2-5	CSVEAGPWTQYF	TGCAGCGTTGAAGCGGGCCCTTGGACCCAGTACTTC
-	few	TRBV11-2	TRBJ1-2	CASSRGEGNGYTF	TGTGCCAGCAGCAGAGGAGAAGGGAATGGCTACACCTTC
-	-	TRBV30	TRBJ1-5	CAWSPQGDQPQHF	TGTGCCTGGAGCCCACAGGGAGATCAGCCCCAGCATTTT
-	-	TRBV30	TRBJ2-7	CAWARGSYEQYF	TGTGCCTGGGCCCGGGGCAGTTACGAGCAGTACTTC
-	-	TRBV20-1	TRBJ2-7	CSAREAYEQYF	TGCAGTGCTAGAGAAGCGTACGAGCAGTACTTC
TRBD2	few	TRBV30	TRBJ2-3	CAWSPLAGSTDTQYF	TGTGCCTGGTCACCACTAGCGGGGAGCACAGATACGCAGTATTTT
TRBD2	few	TRBV18	TRBJ2-3	CASSPSGGADTQYF	TGTGCCAGCTCACCTAGCGGGGGAGCAGATACGCAGTATTTT
-	-	TRBV5-1	TRBJ2-4	CASSWDLGNIQYF	TGCGCCAGCAGCTGGGACTTGGGGAACATTCAGTACTTC